The 24 T cell receptor beta chains below were found in one sample sequenced in a study of T cell repertoires in cytomegalovirus infection. TCRdb itself ran the reads through MiXCR, one entry per CDR3 protein. The sample records around 900,000 distinct CDR3 sequences, roughly a third being singletons. What these receptors recognize is not known. The starting material was cultured CD8+ T cells from PBMCs, obtained from culture after CMV antigen stimulation. The receptors derive from a human donor in good health (CMV status not recorded). Some clones in this sample may be carry-over from other donors' samples.

Concerning this clonotype: The junction shows a germline mismatch at one end, possibly a read error. The chain links TRBV28 to TRBJ1-5, with a weak D call TRBD1 (5 bases). CDR1 is MDHEN and CDR2 is SYDVKM in the germline V gene. The CDR3 is 11 amino acids. Here the CDR3 DNA reads TGTGCCTGCAGCTCGGGGCGGCCCCAGCATTTT. It translates to CACSSGRPQHF.

CDR3 sequence: CASNPGGAREQFF. As DNA, the CDR3 is TGTGCCAGCAACCCCGGGGGGGCCAGGGAGCAGTTCTTC. The chain has TRBV12-3 or TRBV12-4 and TRBJ2-1, with 8 positions matching TRBD2. J lost 10 bases, V lost 7 bases, and 9 bases had no gene match. This CDR3 spans 13 amino acids.

This clonotype has at least ten counts. The chain carries TRBV6-5 and TRBJ2-6; possibly TRBD1 for D (6 bases). The CDR3 covers 15 residues. V lost 5 bases and J 2 bases, leaving 10 bases between the germline ends. CDR1 MNHEY and CDR2 SVGAGI come from the germline V gene. CDR3 DNA sequence: TGTGCCAGCAGTCCGGCAGGGGCTGGGGCCAACGTCCTGACTTTC. Protein: CASSPAGAGANVLTF.

The V call is TRBV6-1, the J call TRBJ2-1; D tentatively reads TRBD1 or TRBD2 (6 bases each). V gave up 4 bases and J gave up 2 bases, with 12 bases separating them. Germline loops: CDR1 MNHNS, CDR2 SASEGT. CDR3 length: 15 amino acids. The CDR3 DNA reads TGTGCCAGCAGTGGGGGGGCTGACGCCTACAATGAGCAGTTCTTC. Translated, it gives CASSGGADAYNEQFF.

This clonotype was seen more than once but under ten times. The CDR3 here is CASSLSKDRGWTEAFF. The CDR3 DNA sequence: TGTGCCAGCAGTCTTTCTAAGGACAGGGGATGGACTGAAGCTTTCTTT. The chain has TRBV6-6 and TRBJ1-1; 9 positions match TRBD1. The V and J ends lost 5 bases and 5 bases, in that order; junction bases with no gene match: 12. CDR3 length: 16 amino acids. Germline-derived CDR1 and CDR2 are MNHNY and SVGAGI (reference sequence).

This clonotype was seen repeatedly, ten times or more. The chain employs TRBV6-6 and TRBJ2-1; 9 positions agree with TRBD2. This CDR3 has 16 amino acids. Germline trimming cut 2 bases from V and 2 bases from J; bases unmatched to any gene: 4. Looked up from germline, CDR1 is MNHNY and CDR2 is SVGAGI (reference sequence). The CDR3 bases are TGTGCCAGCAGTTACAGTCGCGGGGGGGCCTACAATGAGCAGTTCTTC. This encodes CASSYSRGGAYNEQFF.

The CDR3: CASSQDPDSGVDTQYF. CDR3 DNA: TGTGCCAGCAGCCAAGATCCAGACTCGGGGGTGGATACGCAGTATTTT. V is TRBV14 and J is TRBJ2-3, with a weak D call TRBD2 (6 bases). V was shortened by 0 bases and J by 6 bases, with 16 bases between the two germline ends. Germline V gene sequence: CDR1 SGHDN, CDR2 FVKESK. This CDR3 has 16 amino acids.

This clonotype was detected a few times. V is TRBV4-3 and J is TRBJ1-1; D unclear. Trimming took off 1 base at V and 1 base at J, with 10 bases between the two ends. Per the germline V gene, CDR1 is LGHNA and CDR2 is YSLEER. The CDR3 covers 15 residues. The CDR3 spells CASSQVYPTNTEAFF. The CDR3 nucleotides are TGCGCCAGCAGCCAAGTCTATCCGACGAACACTGAAGCTTTCTTT.

This clonotype occurred a few times. V usage is TRBV4-3 and J usage is TRBJ1-2, with D hard to call. The germline V gene has CDR1 LGHNA and CDR2 YSLEER. With 0 bases removed from V and 8 bases from J, the gap between germline ends came to 16 bases. The CDR3 extends over 15 amino acids. CDR3 bases: TGCGCCAGCAGCCAAGAAGAGGCGGAAACTACCGGCTACACCTTC. It yields the protein CASSQEEAETTGYTF.

In its sample, this clonotype was seen a few times. The chain carries TRBV11-2 and TRBJ2-3; 7 positions agree with TRBD1. After removal of 1 base from V and 3 bases from J, the junction contained 10 bases not matched to a gene. CDR3 length: 17 amino acids. Germline V gene data show CDR1 as SGHAT and CDR2 as FQNNGV. For the CDR3, the DNA is TGTGCCAGCAGCTTAGGCGTTCCGGGACAGCCGACAGATACGCAGTATTTT. Its protein is CASSLGVPGQPTDTQYF.

This sequence joins TRBV7-6 and TRBJ1-2, with D hard to call. Per germline, CDR1 SGHVS and CDR2 FNYEAQ. This CDR3 has 13 residues. V was cut by 0 bases and J by 4 bases, with 6 bases left in between. CDR3 residues: CASSLASRYGYTF. The DNA for the CDR3 is TGTGCCAGCAGCTTAGCTAGCCGCTATGGCTACACCTTC.

The rearrangement joins TRBV12-3 or TRBV12-4 to TRBJ2-3; 7 bases map to TRBD2. V gave up 4 bases and J gave up 2 bases; unmatched junction bases: 9. The CDR3 loop spans 16 amino acids. The chain's CDR3 is CASSWTRFRLTDTQYF. The DNA for the CDR3 is TGTGCCAGCAGTTGGACTAGGTTCAGACTCACAGATACGCAGTATTTT.

A few counts support this clonotype. This chain links TRBV7-9 with TRBJ2-7; tentatively, D is TRBD1 (6 bases). CDR3 length: 13 amino acids. V was trimmed by 5 bases and J by 6 bases, leaving 14 bases between them. Per germline, CDR1 SEHNR and CDR2 FQNEAQ (reference sequence). CDR3: CASSPRDKGEQYV. CDR3 sequence (DNA): TGTGCCAGCAGCCCCCGGGACAAGGGCGAGCAGTACGTC.

There are a few counts of this clonotype. The rearrangement links TRBV12-3 or TRBV12-4 to TRBJ2-1; no clear D gene. The CDR3 sequence is 13 residues long. V was pared by 8 bases and J by 2 bases, with 10 bases between. Written as DNA, the CDR3 is TGTGCCAGCCGGGCAGGCGCCTACAATGAGCAGTTCTTC. Translated, it gives CASRAGAYNEQFF.

This clonotype was detected ten times or more. The chain is built from TRBV25-1 and TRBJ1-4; D remains unclear. The CDR3 is made up of 15 amino acids. V was cut by 1 base and J by 7 bases, with 13 bases left in between. Germline CDR1 MGHDK, CDR2 SYGVNS. The CDR3, as DNA: TGTGCCAGCAGTGAATCATCGGCCCTGAGTGAAAAACTGTTTTTT. Its protein product is CASSESSALSEKLFF.

The genes are TRBV27 and TRBJ2-7; D perhaps matches TRBD1 (5 bases). This CDR3 is built from 12 residues. Germline V gives CDR1 MNHEY, CDR2 SMNVEV (reference sequence). V shed 8 bases and J shed 2 bases, with 10 bases lying between them. The DNA of the CDR3 is TGTGCCAGCCGTTCAGGGCCCTACGAGCAGTACTTC. Its protein product is CASRSGPYEQYF.

The chain combines TRBV7-2 with TRBJ1-2, with D maybe TRBD1 (5 bases). Per the germline V gene, CDR1 is SGHTA and CDR2 is FQGNSA. V lost 3 bases and J 7 bases, leaving 18 bases between the germline ends. This CDR3 contains 15 residues. CDR3 in DNA: TGTGCCAGCAGCTTTGGGGGATCGGGGCGGCTTGGCTACACCTTC. Its protein is CASSFGGSGRLGYTF.

V and J are TRBV5-1 and TRBJ2-3, with a tentative D call TRBD1 (5 bases). The germline V gene encodes CDR1 SGHRS and CDR2 YFSETQ. The V end was cut by 4 bases, the J end by 1 base, with 13 bases between. The CDR3 runs 15 residues. The CDR3 spells CASSPSEGGTDTQYF. CDR3 DNA: TGCGCCAGCAGCCCCTCGGAAGGGGGCACAGATACGCAGTATTTT.

This clonotype was seen only once. This CDR3 is missing its conserved last phenylalanine or tryptophan, likely due to a read error. The V gene is TRBV7-6, the J gene TRBJ2-7; maybe TRBD1 (5 bases). Germline CDR1 and CDR2: SGHVS and FNYEAQ. Trimming cost V 4 bases and J 0 bases, with 13 bases left between them. The CDR3 covers 15 residues. CDR3 in DNA: TGTGCCAGCAGCTCTGACAGCTTAAGCTCCTACGAGCAGTACTCC. Translating gives CASSSDSLSSYEQYS.

This clonotype showed up many times. The V gene is TRBV7-6, the J gene TRBJ2-5; a weak D match, TRBD1 (6 bases). This CDR3 comprises 14 residues. V lost 1 base, J lost 5 bases, and 11 bases lay in between. Germline V gene lookup returns CDR1 SGHVS and CDR2 FNYEAQ. CDR3 bases: TGTGCCAGCAGCTTAGGGACAGCACGGGAGACCCAGTACTTC. Translated: CASSLGTARETQYF. Together with reference TRBV7-6 and TRBJ2-5, the CDR3 gives the full variable domain: GAGVSQSPRYKVTKRGQDVALRCDPISGHVSLYWYRQALGQGPEFLTYFNYEAQQDKSGLPNDRFSAERPEGSISTLTIQRTEQRDSAMYRCASSLGTARETQYFGPGTRLLVL.

The chain uses TRBV14 and TRBJ1-2; D is unresolved. CDR1 and CDR2 (germline): SGHDN, FVKESK. CDR3 size: 17 residues. Trimming took 1 base from V and 0 from J, leaving 15 bases between them. CDR3 DNA: TGTGCCAGCAGCCAAGGGCCGCCCTACTCAGCTAACTATGGCTACACCTTC. This encodes CASSQGPPYSANYGYTF.

Ten or more counts support this clonotype. The rearrangement joins TRBV10-3 to TRBJ2-1, with TRBD1 as a possible D gene (6 bases). The germline gives CDR1 ENHRY, CDR2 SYGVKD. V lost 4 bases, J lost 8 bases, and 18 bases lay in between. CDR3 length: 15 residues. CDR3 residues: CAISGKETGGDEQFF. CDR3 nucleotide sequence: TGTGCCATCAGTGGGAAGGAGACAGGCGGTGATGAGCAGTTCTTC.

J is TRBJ2-3 and V is TRBV12-3 or TRBV12-4, with D possibly being TRBD2 (5 bases). The CDR3 covers 16 residues. Trimming took 6 bases from V and 0 from J, leaving 16 bases between them. The CDR3 sequence is CASSPFYSASTDTQYF. The DNA of the CDR3 is TGTGCCAGCAGCCCATTTTATAGCGCTAGCACAGATACGCAGTATTTT.

A word on this clonotype: One junction end does not reproduce the germline sequence, and a read error may be involved. The chain uses TRBV28 and TRBJ1-1; TRBD1 might be the D (5 bases). The CDR3 covers 14 residues. Germline CDR1 and CDR2: MDHEN and SYDVKM. Here the CDR3 DNA reads TGTGCCAGCAGTGTATGGGACTTGAACACTGAAGCTTTCTTT. This gives the protein CASSVWDLNTEAFF.